These 10 T cell receptor beta chains came from one sample sequenced in a study of cytomegalovirus exposure and HLA in healthy donors. The PCR contained 60 Vbeta and 13 Jbeta primers. Sequencing was performed with immunoSEQ multiplex PCR; in TCRdb, only in-frame clones are kept and a portion is missing. The table has about 150,000 clones, roughly four fifths seen once. Source material: PBMCs. The origin of the receptors is a man younger than 45 in good health and CMV-seronegative.

The rearrangement uses TRBV25-1 and TRBJ1-3; the D is unclear. Germline values: CDR1 MGHDK, CDR2 SYGVNS. V gave up 4 bases and J gave up 0 bases, with 10 bases separating them. This CDR3 spans 15 amino acids. The CDR3 sequence: CASSVWRSSGNTIYF. CDR3 DNA: TGTGCCAGCAGTGTCTGGAGGAGCTCTGGAAACACCATATATTTT.

This clone turned up a few times. J is TRBJ2-7 and V is TRBV30; 7 nucleotides agree with TRBD2. The V and J ends lost 3 bases and 3 bases, in that order; junction bases with no gene match: 2. The CDR3 has 12 residues. Looked up from germline, CDR1 is GTSNPN and CDR2 is SVGIG (reference sequence). CDR3 coding DNA: TGTGCCTGGAGCACGGGAGGCTACGAGCAGTACTTC. The encoded protein is CAWSTGGYEQYF.

V is TRBV2 and J is TRBJ1-5, with a weak D call TRBD1 (6 bases). The CDR3 extends over 15 amino acids. CDR1 and CDR2 from the germline V gene are SNHLY and FYNNEI. V lost 0 bases to trimming and J lost 5 bases, with 11 bases between them. CDR3 in DNA: TGTGCCAGCAGTGAAGCGGAACAGGGCCATCAGCCCCAGCATTTT. It encodes CASSEAEQGHQPQHF.

The chain combines TRBV2 with TRBJ1-1; 7 positions match TRBD1. The CDR3 contains 13 residues. With V trimmed by 4 bases and J by 1 base, 0 bases remained unmatched. Germline CDR1 is SNHLY and CDR2 is FYNNEI. The CDR3 is CASSGQGNTEAFF. The CDR3 DNA reads TGTGCCAGCAGTGGACAGGGGAACACTGAAGCTTTCTTT. Full variable domain (remainder filled in from reference TRBV2 and TRBJ1-1): EPEVTQTPSHQVTQMGQEVILRCVPISNHLYFYWYRQILGQKVEFLVSFYNNEISEKSEIFDDQFSVERPDGSNFTLKIRSTKLEDSAMYFCASSGQGNTEAFFGQGTRLTVV.

The chain joins TRBV6-1 to TRBJ1-6; D gene unclear. Germline CDR1 and CDR2: MNHNS and SASEGT. This CDR3 has 16 residues. Trimming cost V 4 bases and J 1 base, with 11 bases left between them. The CDR3 bases are TGTGCCAGCAGTGGCCTTTTCAGGTCCTATAATTCACCCCTCCACTTT. It encodes CASSGLFRSYNSPLHF.

V gene TRBV27 combines with J gene TRBJ1-5; TRBD1 agrees at 7 bases. V shed 2 bases, J shed 5 bases, and the junction held 6 bases outside the gene matches. The CDR3 sequence is 15 residues long. Germline V gene lookup returns CDR1 MNHEY and CDR2 SMNVEV (reference sequence). CDR3 nucleotides: TGTGCCAGCAGTTTAAGGGGACAGTATCATCAGCCCCAGCATTTT. Translated: CASSLRGQYHQPQHF.

This clone was counted only a few times. The chain recombines TRBV10-1 with TRBJ2-2; 7 nucleotides line up with TRBD1. The junction had 4 bases not matched to a gene; V was cut back by 8 bases and J by 4 bases. This CDR3 has 13 amino acids. Per the germline V gene, CDR1 is WNHNN and CDR2 is SYGVQD (reference sequence). CDR3 residues: CASRDSPTGELFF. The CDR3 DNA reads as TGCGCCAGCCGGGACAGTCCCACCGGGGAGCTGTTTTTT.

This clone was detected a few times. V gene TRBV4-2 combines with J gene TRBJ1-2, with TRBD1 identical over 8 bases. The V and J ends lost 4 bases and 8 bases, in that order; junction bases with no gene match: 3. Germline CDR1 LGHNA, CDR2 YNFKEQ. This CDR3 comprises 12 residues. CDR3 nucleotide sequence: TGTGCCAGCAGCCCGGACAGGGACGGCTACACCTTC. This sequence encodes CASSPDRDGYTF.

The genes are TRBV11-2 and TRBJ1-2, with D perhaps TRBD1 (5 bases). V lost 6 bases to trimming and J lost 3 bases, with 20 bases between them. CDR3 length: 16 amino acids. Looked up from germline, CDR1 is SGHAT and CDR2 is FQNNGV. The CDR3 coding sequence is TGTGCCAGCAGGTCGGGACTGGGGGACCGATACTATGGCTACACCTTC. Translated: CASRSGLGDRYYGYTF.

This clone has more than one count but fewer than ten. The chain combines TRBV7-6 with TRBJ1-4, with D possibly matching TRBD1 (5 bases). This CDR3 has 14 residues. The germline gives CDR1 SGHVS, CDR2 FNYEAQ. V was cut by 6 bases and J by 7 bases, with 15 bases left in between. The CDR3 is CASRREGRGEKLFF. CDR3 DNA: TGTGCCAGCAGGCGGGAGGGAAGGGGTGAAAAACTGTTTTTT. Variable domain in full (rest from reference TRBV7-6 and TRBJ1-4): GAGVSQSPRYKVTKRGQDVALRCDPISGHVSLYWYRQALGQGPEFLTYFNYEAQQDKSGLPNDRFSAERPEGSISTLTIQRTEQRDSAMYRCASRREGRGEKLFFGSGTQLSVL.